One and the same sample provided the 11 T cell receptor beta chains below, sequenced in a study of CD8+ T cells in alopecia areata (dated by TCRdb to between 2018 and 2020). The library was produced with the immunoSEQ multiplex PCR assay. RNA was extracted from all samples and reverse transcribed into cDNA as template for TCR sequencing. The clones in this table, taken by TCRdb from immuneACCESS, are in-frame only. Not every clone is retained; where verified, under half of the shortfall comes from an unresolved V gene, and the cause of the rest is unknown. The sample table holds over 150,000 clones, of which around three fifths were seen once. The leading ten clones occupy over 12% of the sample. The time point label of this sample denotes: baseline before oral tofacitinib. Sequencing used CD4+ T cells sorted from blood, obtained at week 0. The receptors stem from a human donor with alopecia areata.

The V call is TRBV5-1, the J call TRBJ2-7; 7 bases are a match to TRBD1. The CDR3 contains 14 residues. The V and J ends lost 2 bases and 3 bases, in that order; junction bases with no gene match: 5. From germline, CDR1 is SGHRS and CDR2 YFSETQ. The CDR3 DNA reads TGCGCCAGCAGCTTCAGACAGGGCGGCTACGAGCAGTACTTC. Translation gives CASSFRQGGYEQYF.

This clone has a single count. V is TRBV19 and J is TRBJ2-5; D gene uncertain. V was shortened by 5 bases and J by 2 bases, with 6 bases between the two germline ends. CDR1 is LNHDA and CDR2 is SQIVND in the germline V gene (reference sequence). The CDR3 has 12 residues. CDR3 in amino acids: CASSGGQETQYF. In nucleotides, the CDR3 is TGTGCCAGTAGTGGCGGACAAGAGACCCAGTACTTC. Complete variable domain (other parts from reference TRBV19 and TRBJ2-5): DGGITQSPKYLFRKEGQNVTLSCEQNLNHDAMYWYRQDPGQGLRLIYYSQIVNDFQKGDIAEGYSVSREKKESFPLTVTSAQKNPTAFYLCASSGGQETQYFGPGTRLLVL.

In its sample, this clone was seen a few times. The chain is built from TRBV7-2 and TRBJ2-3; a possible D gene is TRBD2 (6 bases). Germline V CDR1 and CDR2: SGHTA, FQGNSA. V was pared by 5 bases and J by 1 base, with 13 bases between. The CDR3 has 15 amino acids. As DNA, the CDR3 is TGTGCCAGCAGCAAGTCTAGCGTGGGCACAGATACGCAGTATTTT. Amino acid sequence: CASSKSSVGTDTQYF.

The genes are TRBV4-1 and TRBJ2-7, with D perhaps TRBD1 (6 bases). The V gene's germline CDR1 is MGHRA and CDR2 YSYEKL. There are 14 residues in the CDR3. Trimming pared 0 bases from V and 4 bases from J, leaving 10 bases between. The CDR3: CASSQEWTAYEQYF. CDR3 in DNA: TGCGCCAGCAGCCAAGAGTGGACAGCTTACGAGCAGTACTTC.

The sample holds a few counts of this clone. The genes are TRBV4-1 and TRBJ2-7; the D call may be TRBD1 or TRBD2 (6 bases each). The CDR3 has 15 amino acids. Trimming pared 0 bases from V and 5 bases from J, leaving 14 bases between. CDR1 is MGHRA and CDR2 is YSYEKL in the germline V gene. Here the CDR3 DNA reads TGCGCCAGCAGCCAAGATAACGGGGGCTGGAACGAGCAGTACTTC. The encoded protein is CASSQDNGGWNEQYF.

The rearrangement links TRBV6-5 to TRBJ1-2, with TRBD1 matching 8 bases. With V trimmed by 5 bases and J by 3 bases, 5 bases remained unmatched. Germline V gene lookup returns CDR1 MNHEY and CDR2 SVGAGI. The CDR3 runs 14 residues. CDR3 nucleotides: TGTGCCAGCAGTGCCGACAGGGGCTACTATGGCTACACCTTC. Amino acids: CASSADRGYYGYTF.

The chain employs TRBV5-1 and TRBJ2-2; tentatively, D is TRBD1 (6 bases). V lost 6 bases to trimming and J lost 0 bases, with 12 bases between them. The V gene's germline CDR1 is SGHRS and CDR2 YFSETQ. This CDR3 region has 15 residues. Written as DNA, the CDR3 is TGCGCCAGCAAAAGTAGGACAGCGAACACCGGGGAGCTGTTTTTT. Residues: CASKSRTANTGELFF.

The rearrangement links TRBV9 to TRBJ2-5, with 11 bases fitting TRBD2. Germline lookup yields CDR1 SGDLS and CDR2 YYNGEE. The CDR3 runs 17 residues. V trimming: 0 bases; J trimming: 2 bases; junction bases outside the gene matches: 6. This CDR3 reads CASSVDPGLAVQETQYF. CDR3 bases: TGTGCCAGCAGCGTAGATCCGGGACTAGCGGTGCAAGAGACCCAGTACTTC. The entire variable domain, with the rest obtained from reference TRBV9 and TRBJ2-5, is as follows: DSGVTQTPKHLITATGQRVTLRCSPRSGDLSVYWYQQSLDQGLQFLIQYYNGEERAKGNILERFSAQQFPDLHSELNLSSLELGDSALYFCASSVDPGLAVQETQYFGPGTRLLVL.

The rearrangement joins TRBV29-1 to TRBJ2-2, with 8 bases identical to TRBD1. CDR3 length equals 14 residues. The junction had 9 bases not matched to a gene; V was cut back by 6 bases and J by 6 bases. Germline CDR1 SQVTM, CDR2 ANQGSEA. CDR3: CSVHGQGGAGELFF. The CDR3 nucleotides are TGCAGCGTACACGGACAGGGCGGGGCCGGGGAGCTGTTTTTT.

This chain links TRBV25-1 with TRBJ2-7; 7 bases line up with TRBD1. CDR1 is MGHDK and CDR2 is SYGVNS in the germline V gene. Trimming cost V 4 bases and J 2 bases; bases outside gene matches: 11. This CDR3 comprises 16 residues. CDR3 region: CASSGRRQGPAYEQYF. In DNA, the CDR3 is TGTGCCAGCAGTGGCCGCAGACAGGGACCCGCCTACGAGCAGTACTTC.

The rearrangement joins TRBV11-1 to TRBJ1-1; D is unclear. Germline V gene lookup returns CDR1 SGHAT and CDR2 FQDESV (reference sequence). V was trimmed by 3 bases and J by 3 bases, leaving 5 bases between them. The length of the CDR3 is 12 residues. CDR3 amino acids: CASSLEHTEAFF. CDR3 DNA sequence: TGTGCCAGCAGCTTGGAGCACACTGAAGCTTTCTTT.